The clone carrying this T cell receptor beta chain was recorded at least ten times. Antigen: not known. The data belong to a study of T cells in Graves' hyperthyroidism and ophthalmopathy. Findings and limits, study-wide: Most expanded thyroid clonotypes above 0.001 recurred in blood. In the analysis, a 13 V-J model separated ophthalmopathy from stable hyperthyroidism.

Among the patients, aged 18 to 65, hyperthyroidism was newly diagnosed and had lasted under 2 months. Clinical symptoms, serum thyroxine, TRAb, thyroid ultrasound and orbital computed tomography informed diagnoses. Germline assignment: CDR1 MDHEN and CDR2 SYDVKM. The CDR3 has 14 residues. With 6 bases clipped from V and 6 bases from J, the junction kept 7 bases outside the gene matches. It was RNA transcripts that yielded the amplified TCR beta CDR3 regions. Primed by the HTBI set, a first-round RT-PCR was run on the TCR CDR3. TCRdb fed the multiplex PCR reads into MiXCR, producing one record per CDR3 protein. The data hold under 550,000 distinct CDR3 sequences, with around 13% observed a single time.

The sequencing input was blood. This TCR was recovered from a woman aged 18-29 years with Graves' hyperthyroidism. V usage is TRBV28 and J usage is TRBJ2-7; TRBD2 matches at 11 bases. The CDR3 spells CASRKLAGVSEQYF. CDR3 in DNA: TGTGCCAGCAGGAAACTAGCGGGAGTTAGCGAGCAGTACTTC.